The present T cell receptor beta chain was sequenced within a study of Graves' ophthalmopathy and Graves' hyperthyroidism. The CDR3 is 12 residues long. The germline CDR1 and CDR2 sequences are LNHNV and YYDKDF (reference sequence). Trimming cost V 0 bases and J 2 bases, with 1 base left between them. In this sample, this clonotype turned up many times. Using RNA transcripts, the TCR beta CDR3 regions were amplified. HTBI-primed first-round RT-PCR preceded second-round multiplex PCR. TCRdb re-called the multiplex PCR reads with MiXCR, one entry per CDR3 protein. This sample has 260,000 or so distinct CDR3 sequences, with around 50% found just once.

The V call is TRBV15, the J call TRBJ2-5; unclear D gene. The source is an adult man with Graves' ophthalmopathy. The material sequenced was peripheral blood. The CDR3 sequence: CATSRDQETQYF. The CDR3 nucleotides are TGTGCCACCAGCAGAGATCAAGAGACCCAGTACTTC.